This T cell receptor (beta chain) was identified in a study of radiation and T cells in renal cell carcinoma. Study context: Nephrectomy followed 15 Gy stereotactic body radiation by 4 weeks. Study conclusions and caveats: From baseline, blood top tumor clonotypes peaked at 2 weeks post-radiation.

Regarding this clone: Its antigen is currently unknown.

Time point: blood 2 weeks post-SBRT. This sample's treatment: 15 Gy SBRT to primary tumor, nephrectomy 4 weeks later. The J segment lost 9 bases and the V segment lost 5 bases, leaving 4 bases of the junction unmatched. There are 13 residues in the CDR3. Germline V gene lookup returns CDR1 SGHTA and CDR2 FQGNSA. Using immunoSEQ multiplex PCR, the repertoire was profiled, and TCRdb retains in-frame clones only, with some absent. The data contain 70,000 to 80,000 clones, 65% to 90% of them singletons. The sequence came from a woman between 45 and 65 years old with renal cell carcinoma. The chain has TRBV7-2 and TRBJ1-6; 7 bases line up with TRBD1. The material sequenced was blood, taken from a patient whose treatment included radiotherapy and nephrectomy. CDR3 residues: CASSAAGGSPLHF. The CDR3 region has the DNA TGTGCCAGCAGCGCCGCAGGGGGTTCACCCCTCCACTTT.